This T cell receptor beta chain was documented in a study of blood T cell repertoires in COVID-19. Libraries were prepared by immunoSEQ multiplex PCR; TCRdb keeps only in-frame clonotypes and omits some of them. Of roughly 150,000 clones listed, around 87% are singletons. Trimming took 1 base from V and 3 from J, leaving 11 bases between them. The CDR3 loop spans 15 amino acids. Germline V gene sequence: CDR1 LGHNA, CDR2 YSLEER. Material for sequencing was peripheral blood. The source of this sequence is a woman of 80 years or more with COVID-19, enrolled during active disease. The V call is TRBV4-3, the J call TRBJ2-3; a weak D match, TRBD1 (6 bases). The CDR3 DNA sequence: TGCGCCAGCAGCCAAGGAGGACAGCCTACAGATACGCAGTATTTT. It codes for CASSQGGQPTDTQYF.